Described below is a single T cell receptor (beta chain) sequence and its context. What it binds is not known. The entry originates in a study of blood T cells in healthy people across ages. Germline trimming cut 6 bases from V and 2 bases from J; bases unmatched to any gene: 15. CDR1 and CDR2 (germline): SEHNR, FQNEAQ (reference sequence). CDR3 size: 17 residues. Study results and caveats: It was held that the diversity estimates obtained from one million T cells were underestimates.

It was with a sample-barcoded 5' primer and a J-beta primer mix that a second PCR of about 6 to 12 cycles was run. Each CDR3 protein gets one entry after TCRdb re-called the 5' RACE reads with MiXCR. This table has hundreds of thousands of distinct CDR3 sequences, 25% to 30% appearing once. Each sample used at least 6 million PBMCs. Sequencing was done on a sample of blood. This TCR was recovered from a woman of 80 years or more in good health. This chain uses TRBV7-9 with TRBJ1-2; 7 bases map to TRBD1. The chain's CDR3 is CASSSAPGTDQNYGYTF. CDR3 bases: TGTGCCAGCAGTTCCGCCCCCGGGACAGATCAAAACTATGGCTACACCTTC.